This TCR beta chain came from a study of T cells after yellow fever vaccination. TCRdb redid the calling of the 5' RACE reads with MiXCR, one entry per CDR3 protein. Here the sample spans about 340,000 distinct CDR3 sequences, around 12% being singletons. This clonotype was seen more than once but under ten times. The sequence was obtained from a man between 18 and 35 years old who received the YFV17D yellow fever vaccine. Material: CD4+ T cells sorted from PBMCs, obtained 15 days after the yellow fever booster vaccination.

The CDR3 protein is CSARRGAGYNEQFF. CDR3 bases: TGCAGTGCCCGTAGGGGGGCCGGCTACAATGAGCAGTTCTTC. This chain connects TRBV20-1 to TRBJ2-1; D may be TRBD1 or TRBD2 (6 bases each). V was pared by 6 bases and J by 3 bases, with 15 bases between. The CDR3 consists of 14 residues. CDR1 and CDR2 from the germline V gene are DFQATT and SNEGSKA (reference sequence).